This T cell receptor beta chain was retrieved from a study of T cells in Graves' hyperthyroidism and ophthalmopathy. Study at large: Pretreatment peripheral blood was obtained at initial diagnosis.

Uncontrolled infections, other autoimmune diseases, pregnancy or lactation led to exclusion of patients. From germline, CDR1 is SEHNR and CDR2 FQNEAQ (reference sequence). Trimming removed 5 bases from V and 0 bases from J, with 28 bases in between. CDR3 length equals 20 residues. RNA transcripts provided the source from which TCR beta CDR3 regions were amplified. Using the HTBI primer set, a first-round RT-PCR was run on the TCR CDR3. TCRdb fed the multiplex PCR reads into MiXCR, producing one record per CDR3 protein. The repertoire includes a few hundred thousand distinct CDR3 sequences, roughly 22% of them detected once, and roughly 60% sits in the top ten. This clonotype was counted between two and nine times. Its antigen is undetermined. Study outcomes and limitations: Clonotypes that were expanded in thyroid above 0.001 mostly appeared in blood too. Model output signaled ophthalmopathy a median around 6.9 months ahead of onset.

The chain has TRBV7-9 and TRBJ2-5; D possibly uses TRBD1 or TRBD2 (5 bases each). The specimen sequenced was blood. This sequence originates from a young man with Graves' ophthalmopathy. The CDR3 nucleotides read TGTGCCAGCAGCCCTGGATCTCGTCGGACGGGGCATTGGTACCAAGAGACCCAGTACTTC. It codes for CASSPGSRRTGHWYQETQYF.